This TCR beta chain was captured in a study of early T cells in non-severe SARS-CoV-2 infection. Study results and limitations: CD4 and private specificities were missed by VDJdb matching, which favored anti-spike CD8 responses.

TCRdb reprocessed the 5' RACE reads via MiXCR and lists one record per CDR3 protein. The sample has over 45,000 distinct CDR3 sequences, about 10% seen once. This clonotype was counted only a few times. Its antigen is undetermined. The CDR3 is 11 residues long. V gave up 6 bases and J gave up 8 bases; unmatched junction bases: 2. Germline values: CDR1 SQVTM, CDR2 ANQGSEA. The chain recombines TRBV29-1 with TRBJ1-4; 8 bases agree with TRBD1. The receptor was isolated from an adult who was a healthcare worker with PCR-confirmed SARS-CoV-2 infection or an uninfected control (not recorded which). The sequenced sample consisted of whole blood. The CDR3 loop is CSVTGDEKLFF. For the CDR3, the DNA is TGCAGCGTGACAGGGGACGAAAAACTGTTTTTT.